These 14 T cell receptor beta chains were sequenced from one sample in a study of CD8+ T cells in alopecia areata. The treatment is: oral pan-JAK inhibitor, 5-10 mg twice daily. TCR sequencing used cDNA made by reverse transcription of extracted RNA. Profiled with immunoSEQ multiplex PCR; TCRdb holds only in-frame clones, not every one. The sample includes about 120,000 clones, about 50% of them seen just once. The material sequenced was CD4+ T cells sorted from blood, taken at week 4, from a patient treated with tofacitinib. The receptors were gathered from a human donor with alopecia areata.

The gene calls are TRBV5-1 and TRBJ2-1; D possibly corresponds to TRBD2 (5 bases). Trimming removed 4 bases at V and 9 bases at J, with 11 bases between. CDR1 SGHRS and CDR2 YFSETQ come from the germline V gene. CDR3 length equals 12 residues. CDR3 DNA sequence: TGCGCCAGCAGCCAAGAGAGGGCTGAGCAGTTCTTC. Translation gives CASSQERAEQFF.

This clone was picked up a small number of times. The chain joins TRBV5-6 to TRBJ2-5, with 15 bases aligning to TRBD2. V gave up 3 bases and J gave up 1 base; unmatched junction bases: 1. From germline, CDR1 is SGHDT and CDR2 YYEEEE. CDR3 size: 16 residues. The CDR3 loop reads CASSWGLAGGQETQYF. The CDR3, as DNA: TGTGCCAGCAGCTGGGGACTAGCGGGAGGCCAAGAGACCCAGTACTTC.

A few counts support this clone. The CDR3 loop is CASSLGEGRSNQPQHF. The CDR3 DNA is TGTGCCAGCAGCTTAGGCGAAGGGCGAAGCAATCAGCCCCAGCATTTT. The chain recombines TRBV7-8 with TRBJ1-5; no firm D call. Trimming took off 1 base at V and 1 base at J, with 11 bases between the two ends. The CDR3 runs 16 residues. Germline V CDR1 and CDR2: SGHVS, FQNEAQ.

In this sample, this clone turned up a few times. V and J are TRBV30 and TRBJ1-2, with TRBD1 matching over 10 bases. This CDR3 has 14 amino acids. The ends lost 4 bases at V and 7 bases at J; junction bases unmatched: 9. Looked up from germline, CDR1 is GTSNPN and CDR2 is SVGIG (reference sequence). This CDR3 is CAWTPGQGTSGYTF. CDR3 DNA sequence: TGTGCCTGGACCCCGGGACAGGGGACGAGTGGCTACACCTTC.

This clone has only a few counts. CDR3 sequence (DNA): TGCAGTACTCCGGGACAGGGGGCCCTGAACACTGAAGCTTTCTTT. It codes for CSTPGQGALNTEAFF. The V and J genes are TRBV29-1 and TRBJ1-1; 12 bases line up with TRBD1. Germline V lookup: CDR1 SQVTM, CDR2 ANQGSEA. CDR3 length: 15 amino acids.

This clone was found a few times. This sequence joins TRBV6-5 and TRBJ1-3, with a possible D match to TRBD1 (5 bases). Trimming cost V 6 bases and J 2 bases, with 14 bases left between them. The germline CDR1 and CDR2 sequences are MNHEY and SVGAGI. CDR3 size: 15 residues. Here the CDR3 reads CASRVSQEAGNTIYF. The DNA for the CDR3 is TGTGCCAGCAGGGTGTCACAGGAGGCTGGAAACACCATATATTTT.

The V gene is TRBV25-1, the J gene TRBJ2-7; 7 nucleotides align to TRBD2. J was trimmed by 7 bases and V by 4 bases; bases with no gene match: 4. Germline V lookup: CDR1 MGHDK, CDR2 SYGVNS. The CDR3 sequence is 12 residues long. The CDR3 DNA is TGTGCCAGCAGTGGAGGCGGGGGTGAGCAGTACTTC. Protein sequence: CASSGGGGEQYF.

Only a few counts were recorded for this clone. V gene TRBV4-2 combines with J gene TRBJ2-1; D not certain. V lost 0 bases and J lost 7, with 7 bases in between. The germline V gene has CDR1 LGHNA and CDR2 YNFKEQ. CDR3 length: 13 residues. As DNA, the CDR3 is TGTGCCAGCAGCCAAGAAAGGCTGAATGAGCAGTTCTTC. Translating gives CASSQERLNEQFF.

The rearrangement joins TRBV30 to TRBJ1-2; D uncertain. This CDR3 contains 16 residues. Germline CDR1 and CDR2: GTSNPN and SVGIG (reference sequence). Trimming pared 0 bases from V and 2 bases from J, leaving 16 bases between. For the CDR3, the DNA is TGTGCCTGGAGTGTTGCCTTCGGCAGCATAAACTATGGCTACACCTTC. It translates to CAWSVAFGSINYGYTF.

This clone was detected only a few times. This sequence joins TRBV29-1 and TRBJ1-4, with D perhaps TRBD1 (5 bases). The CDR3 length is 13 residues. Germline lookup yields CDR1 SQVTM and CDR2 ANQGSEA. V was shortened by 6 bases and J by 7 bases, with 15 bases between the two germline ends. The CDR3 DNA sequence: TGCAGCGTCAAGGCGGGGGGAAGTGAAAAACTGTTTTTT. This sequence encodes CSVKAGGSEKLFF. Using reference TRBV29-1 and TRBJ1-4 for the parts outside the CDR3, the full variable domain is SAVISQKPSRDICQRGTSLTIQCQVDSQVTMMFWYRQQPGQSLTLIATANQGSEATYESGFVIDKFPISRPNLTFSTLTVSNMSPEDSSIYLCSVKAGGSEKLFFGSGTQLSVL.

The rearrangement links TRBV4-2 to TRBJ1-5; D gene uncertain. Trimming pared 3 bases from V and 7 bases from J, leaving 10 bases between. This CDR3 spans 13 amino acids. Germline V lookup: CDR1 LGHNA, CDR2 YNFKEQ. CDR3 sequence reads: CASSQDILQPQHF. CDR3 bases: TGTGCCAGCAGCCAGGATATCTTGCAGCCCCAGCATTTT.

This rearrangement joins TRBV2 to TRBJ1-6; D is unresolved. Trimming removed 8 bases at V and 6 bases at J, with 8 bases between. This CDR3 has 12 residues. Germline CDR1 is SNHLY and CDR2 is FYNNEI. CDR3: CASHNLNSPLHF. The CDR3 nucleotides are TGTGCCAGCCACAACCTTAATTCACCCCTCCACTTT.

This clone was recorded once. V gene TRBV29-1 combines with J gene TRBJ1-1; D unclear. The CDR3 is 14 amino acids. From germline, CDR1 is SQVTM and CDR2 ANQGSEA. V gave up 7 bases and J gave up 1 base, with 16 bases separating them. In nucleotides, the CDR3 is TGCAGCGGGGTCCCTGCGGTCAGGAACACTGAAGCTTTCTTT. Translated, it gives CSGVPAVRNTEAFF.

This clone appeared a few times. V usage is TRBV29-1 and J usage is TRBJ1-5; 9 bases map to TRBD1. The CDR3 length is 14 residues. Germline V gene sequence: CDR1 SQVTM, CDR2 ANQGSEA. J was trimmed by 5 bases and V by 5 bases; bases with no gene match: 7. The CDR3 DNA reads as TGCAGCGTTTCACCGGGACAGGGAGATCAGCCCCAGCATTTT. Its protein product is CSVSPGQGDQPQHF. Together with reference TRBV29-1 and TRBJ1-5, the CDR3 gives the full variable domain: SAVISQKPSRDICQRGTSLTIQCQVDSQVTMMFWYRQQPGQSLTLIATANQGSEATYESGFVIDKFPISRPNLTFSTLTVSNMSPEDSSIYLCSVSPGQGDQPQHFGDGTRLSIL.